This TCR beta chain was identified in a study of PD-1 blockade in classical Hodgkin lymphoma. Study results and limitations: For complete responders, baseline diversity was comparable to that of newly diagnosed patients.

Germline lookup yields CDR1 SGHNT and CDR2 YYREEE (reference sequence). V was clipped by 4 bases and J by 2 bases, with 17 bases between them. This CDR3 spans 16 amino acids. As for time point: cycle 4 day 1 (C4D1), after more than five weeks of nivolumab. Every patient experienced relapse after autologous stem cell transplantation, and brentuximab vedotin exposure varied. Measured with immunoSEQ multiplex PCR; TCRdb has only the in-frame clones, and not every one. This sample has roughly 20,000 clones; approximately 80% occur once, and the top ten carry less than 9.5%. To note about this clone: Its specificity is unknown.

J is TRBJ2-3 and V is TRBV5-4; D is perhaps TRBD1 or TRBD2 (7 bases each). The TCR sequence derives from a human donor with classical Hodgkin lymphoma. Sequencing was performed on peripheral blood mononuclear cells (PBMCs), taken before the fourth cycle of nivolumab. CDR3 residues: CASSQGGRPSTDTQYF. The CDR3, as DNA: TGTGCCAGCAGCCAGGGGGGGCGCCCATCCACAGATACGCAGTATTTT.